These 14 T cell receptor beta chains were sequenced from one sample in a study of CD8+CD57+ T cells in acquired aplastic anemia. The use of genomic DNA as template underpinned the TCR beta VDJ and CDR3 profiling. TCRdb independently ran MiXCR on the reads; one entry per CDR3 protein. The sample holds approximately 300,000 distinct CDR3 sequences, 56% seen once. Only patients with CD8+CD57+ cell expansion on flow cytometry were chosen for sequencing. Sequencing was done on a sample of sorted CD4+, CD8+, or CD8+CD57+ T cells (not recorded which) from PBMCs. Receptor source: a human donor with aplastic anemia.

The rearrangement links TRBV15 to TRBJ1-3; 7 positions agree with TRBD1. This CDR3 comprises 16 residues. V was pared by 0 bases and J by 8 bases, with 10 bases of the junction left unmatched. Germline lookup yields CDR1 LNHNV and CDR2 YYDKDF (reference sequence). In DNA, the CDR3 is TGTGCCACCAGCAGAGACAGGGGGAGATATGGCTACACCATATATTTT. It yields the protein CATSRDRGRYGYTIYF.

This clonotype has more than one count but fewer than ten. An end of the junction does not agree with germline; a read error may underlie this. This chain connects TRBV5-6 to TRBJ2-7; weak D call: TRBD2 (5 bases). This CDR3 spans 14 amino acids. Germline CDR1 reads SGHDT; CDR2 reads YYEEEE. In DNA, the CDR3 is TGTGCCAGCAGCTTGCATGGCGGAGGCTACGAACAGTACTTC. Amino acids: CASSLHGGGYEQYF.

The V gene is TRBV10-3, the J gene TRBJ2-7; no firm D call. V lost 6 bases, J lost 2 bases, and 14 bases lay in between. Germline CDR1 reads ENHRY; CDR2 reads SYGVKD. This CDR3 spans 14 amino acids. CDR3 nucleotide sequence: TGTGCCATCAGCGCGGCCGGAACCCCCTACGAGCAGTACTTC. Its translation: CAISAAGTPYEQYF.

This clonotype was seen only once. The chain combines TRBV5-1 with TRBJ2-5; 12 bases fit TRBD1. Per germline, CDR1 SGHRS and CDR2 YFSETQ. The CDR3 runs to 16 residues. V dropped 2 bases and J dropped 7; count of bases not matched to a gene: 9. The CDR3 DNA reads TGCGCCAGCAGCTTTAATCCGGGACAGGGGGCCGGGACCCAGTACTTC. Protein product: CASSFNPGQGAGTQYF.

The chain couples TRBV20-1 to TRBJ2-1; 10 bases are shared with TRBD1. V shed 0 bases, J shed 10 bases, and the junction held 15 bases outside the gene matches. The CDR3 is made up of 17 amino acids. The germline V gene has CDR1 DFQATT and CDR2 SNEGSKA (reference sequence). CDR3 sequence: CSARDKGSGQGTYEQFF. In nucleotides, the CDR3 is TGCAGTGCTAGAGATAAGGGATCGGGACAGGGGACGTACGAGCAGTTCTTC.

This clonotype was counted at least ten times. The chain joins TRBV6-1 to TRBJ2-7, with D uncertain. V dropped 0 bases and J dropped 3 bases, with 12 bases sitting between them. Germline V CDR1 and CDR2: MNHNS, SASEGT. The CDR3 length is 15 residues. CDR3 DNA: TGTGCCAGCAGTGAAGCTCGAAACGGATACTACGAGCAGTACTTC. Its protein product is CASSEARNGYYEQYF.

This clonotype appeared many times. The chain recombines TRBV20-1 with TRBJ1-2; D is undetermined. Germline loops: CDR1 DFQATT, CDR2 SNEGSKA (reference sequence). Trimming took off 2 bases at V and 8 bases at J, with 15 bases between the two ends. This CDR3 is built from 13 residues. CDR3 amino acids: CSARTEVGIGYTF. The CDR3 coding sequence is TGCAGTGCTAGAACCGAGGTCGGTATAGGCTACACCTTC.

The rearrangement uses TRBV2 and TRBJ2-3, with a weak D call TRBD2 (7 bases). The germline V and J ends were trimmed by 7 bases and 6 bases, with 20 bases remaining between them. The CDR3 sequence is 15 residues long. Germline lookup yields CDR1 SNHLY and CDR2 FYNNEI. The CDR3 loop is CASILGGGASDTQYF. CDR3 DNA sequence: TGTGCCAGCATATTGGGGGGGGGCGCATCGGATACGCAGTATTTT.

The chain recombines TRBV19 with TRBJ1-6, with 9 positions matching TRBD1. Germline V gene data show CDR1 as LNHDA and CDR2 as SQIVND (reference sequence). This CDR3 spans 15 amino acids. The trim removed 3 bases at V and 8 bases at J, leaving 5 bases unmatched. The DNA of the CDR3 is TGTGCCAGTAGTATGAGGGACAGGGTCGATTCACCCCTCCACTTT. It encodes CASSMRDRVDSPLHF.

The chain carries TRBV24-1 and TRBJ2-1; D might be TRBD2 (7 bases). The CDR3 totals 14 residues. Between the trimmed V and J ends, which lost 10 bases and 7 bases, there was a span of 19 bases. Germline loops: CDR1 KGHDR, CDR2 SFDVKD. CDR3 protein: CATAAVGGGNEQFF. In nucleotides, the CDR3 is TGTGCCACGGCAGCGGTAGGGGGAGGGAATGAGCAGTTCTTC.

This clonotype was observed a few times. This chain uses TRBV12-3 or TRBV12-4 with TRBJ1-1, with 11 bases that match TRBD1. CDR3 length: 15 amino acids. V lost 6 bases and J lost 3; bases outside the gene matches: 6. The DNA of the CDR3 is TGTGCCAGCAGACCCGGGACAGGGGGGGACACTGAAGCTTTCTTT. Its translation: CASRPGTGGDTEAFF.

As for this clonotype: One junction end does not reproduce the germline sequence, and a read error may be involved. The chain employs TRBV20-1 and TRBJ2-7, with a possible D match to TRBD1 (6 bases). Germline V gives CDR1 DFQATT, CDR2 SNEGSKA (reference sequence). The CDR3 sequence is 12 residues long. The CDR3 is CSATRGDLVENF. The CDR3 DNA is TGCAGTGCTACCAGGGGCGACCTGGTGGAGAACTTC.

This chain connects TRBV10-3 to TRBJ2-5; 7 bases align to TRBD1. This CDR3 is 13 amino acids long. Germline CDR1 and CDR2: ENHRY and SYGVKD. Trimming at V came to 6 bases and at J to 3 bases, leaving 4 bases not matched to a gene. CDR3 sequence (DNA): TGTGCCATCAGCCTGACAGGGAAAGAGACCCAGTACTTC. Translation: CAISLTGKETQYF.

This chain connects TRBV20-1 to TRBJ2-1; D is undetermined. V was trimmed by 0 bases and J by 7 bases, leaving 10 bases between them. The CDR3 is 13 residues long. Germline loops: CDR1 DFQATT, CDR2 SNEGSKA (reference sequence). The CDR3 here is CSARDQAKNEQFF. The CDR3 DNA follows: TGCAGTGCTAGAGATCAGGCCAAGAATGAGCAGTTCTTC.